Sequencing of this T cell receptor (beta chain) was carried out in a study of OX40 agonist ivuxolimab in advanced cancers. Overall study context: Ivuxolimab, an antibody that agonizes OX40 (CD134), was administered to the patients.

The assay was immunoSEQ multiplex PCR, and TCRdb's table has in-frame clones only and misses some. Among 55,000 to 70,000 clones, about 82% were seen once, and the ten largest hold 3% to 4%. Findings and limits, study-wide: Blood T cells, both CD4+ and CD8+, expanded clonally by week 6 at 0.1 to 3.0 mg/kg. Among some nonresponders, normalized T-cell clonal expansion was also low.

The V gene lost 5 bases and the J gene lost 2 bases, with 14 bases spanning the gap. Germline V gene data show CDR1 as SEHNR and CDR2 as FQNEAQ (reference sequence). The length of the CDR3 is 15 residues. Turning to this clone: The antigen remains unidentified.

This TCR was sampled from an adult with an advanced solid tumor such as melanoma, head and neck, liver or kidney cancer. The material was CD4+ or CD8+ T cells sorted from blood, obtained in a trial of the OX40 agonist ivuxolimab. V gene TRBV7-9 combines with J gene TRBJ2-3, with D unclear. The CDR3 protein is CASSTNFRATDTQYF. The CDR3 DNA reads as TGTGCCAGCAGCACCAACTTTCGGGCCACAGATACGCAGTATTTT. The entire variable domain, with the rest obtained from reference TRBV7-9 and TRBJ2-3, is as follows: DTGVSQNPRHKITKRGQNVTFRCDPISEHNRLYWYRQTLGQGPEFLTYFQNEAQLEKSRLLSDRFSAERPKGSFSTLEIQRTEQGDSAMYLCASSTNFRATDTQYFGPGTRLTVL.